A single sample is the source of the 27 T cell receptor beta chains below, sequenced in a study of cytomegalovirus exposure and HLA in healthy donors. PCR amplification relied on 60 Vbeta primers (plus 13 Jbeta primers). Sequenced by immunoSEQ multiplex PCR; TCRdb stores in-frame clones only, minus some. The sample includes over 150,000 clones, about 80% seen only once; the top ten take around 1.3%. Material for sequencing was PBMCs. The receptors come from a woman aged 50 to 60 in good health and CMV-seronegative.

This chain links TRBV11-2 with TRBJ1-5, with TRBD1 matching 7 bases. Per the germline V gene, CDR1 is SGHAT and CDR2 is FQNNGV. This CDR3 is 14 amino acids long. The ends lost 5 bases at V and 5 bases at J; junction bases unmatched: 6. Here the CDR3 DNA reads TGTGCCAGCAGCCCGGACAGGTGGGATCAGCCCCAGCATTTT. Amino acid sequence: CASSPDRWDQPQHF.

The chain links TRBV28 to TRBJ1-3; D gene uncertain. V was clipped by 4 bases and J by 0 bases, with 13 bases between them. Looked up from germline, CDR1 is MDHEN and CDR2 is SYDVKM. This CDR3 has 16 amino acids. CDR3 region: CASSSIDFSSGNTIYF. CDR3 DNA: TGTGCCAGCAGTTCCATCGACTTCAGCTCTGGAAACACCATATATTTT.

Comments on this clone: This specimen includes other DNA sequences encoding the same CDR3. The chain uses TRBV30 and TRBJ2-1; a weak D match, TRBD2 (7 bases). V lost 4 bases and J lost 8, with 21 bases in between. The CDR3 contains 15 residues. Per the germline V gene, CDR1 is GTSNPN and CDR2 is SVGIG (reference sequence). The CDR3 loop is CAWTPTGGEWDEQFF. The CDR3 nucleotides read TGTGCCTGGACCCCGACGGGGGGCGAATGGGATGAGCAGTTCTTC.

This CDR3 is CAISEEPVGYGYTF. The CDR3 nucleotides read TGTGCCATCAGTGAGGAGCCGGTCGGCTATGGCTACACCTTC. The chain has TRBV10-3 and TRBJ1-2, with no clear D. The CDR3 runs 14 residues. Germline CDR1 ENHRY, CDR2 SYGVKD. Trimming removed 2 bases at V and 4 bases at J, with 11 bases between.

This chain connects TRBV28 to TRBJ1-2; D not certain. Trimming stripped 2 bases from V and 2 bases from J, with 6 bases between. The CDR3 sequence is 13 residues long. In germline, CDR1 is MDHEN, CDR2 SYDVKM. CDR3 DNA sequence: TGTGCCAGCAGTTTAGCGGGGAACTATGGCTACACCTTC. As protein: CASSLAGNYGYTF.

The J gene is TRBJ2-5, the V gene TRBV4-3, with 7 nucleotides matching TRBD2. Germline lookup yields CDR1 LGHNA and CDR2 YSLEER. CDR3 size: 21 residues. The trim removed 5 bases at V and 2 bases at J, leaving 26 bases unmatched. The CDR3 DNA follows: TGCGCCAGCAGCTCGATGATTGCGGGAGCCCACTCGGGGGATAATCAAGAGACCCAGTACTTC. Translated, it gives CASSSMIAGAHSGDNQETQYF.

This chain joins TRBV30 and TRBJ2-3; TRBD2 agrees at 10 bases. Looked up from germline, CDR1 is GTSNPN and CDR2 is SVGIG (reference sequence). V shed 3 bases, J shed 1 base, and the junction held 4 bases outside the gene matches. This CDR3 contains 15 residues. For the CDR3, the DNA is TGTGCCTGGAGCTTAGCGGGAGGAGGCACAGATACGCAGTATTTT. This sequence encodes CAWSLAGGGTDTQYF.

V gene TRBV5-1 combines with J gene TRBJ2-5; TRBD2 matches at 14 bases. The CDR3 spans 19 residues. The V and J ends lost 7 bases and 3 bases, in that order; junction bases with no gene match: 17. Germline V lookup: CDR1 SGHRS, CDR2 YFSETQ. CDR3 in amino acids: CASPYPTSGGAGDKETQYF. The CDR3 region has the DNA TGCGCCAGCCCCTACCCGACTAGCGGGGGGGCGGGGGATAAAGAGACCCAGTACTTC.

The V call is TRBV28, the J call TRBJ1-1, with D perhaps matching TRBD1 (5 bases). The germline CDR1 and CDR2 sequences are MDHEN and SYDVKM. V dropped 6 bases and J dropped 4 bases, with 18 bases sitting between them. This CDR3 is built from 15 residues. CDR3 DNA: TGTGCCAGCAGGATACCGGGAAGCGGGGGCACTGAAGCTTTCTTT. It yields the protein CASRIPGSGGTEAFF. The whole variable domain, remainder taken from reference TRBV28 and TRBJ1-1, is DVKVTQSSRYLVKRTGEKVFLECVQDMDHENMFWYRQDPGLGLRLIYFSYDVKMKEKGDIPEGYSVSREKKERFSLILESASTNQTSMYLCASRIPGSGGTEAFFGQGTRLTVV.

CDR3 DNA sequence: TGTGCCAGCAGCTATACAGGGGCCGCCTACGAGCAGTACTTC. The encoded protein is CASSYTGAAYEQYF. This chain links TRBV9 with TRBJ2-7; TRBD1 aligns across 7 bases. CDR1 and CDR2 from the germline V gene are SGDLS and YYNGEE. J was trimmed by 2 bases and V by 4 bases; bases with no gene match: 6. CDR3 length: 14 amino acids.

The chain couples TRBV5-4 to TRBJ2-7, with D tentatively TRBD2 (6 bases). The CDR3 sequence is 12 residues long. V was shortened by 3 bases and J by 4 bases, with 8 bases between the two germline ends. Germline V gene lookup returns CDR1 SGHNT and CDR2 YYREEE (reference sequence). CDR3 DNA sequence: TGTGCCAGCAGCTCTGGGGGGTACGAGCAGTACTTC. This codes for CASSSGGYEQYF.

The rearrangement uses TRBV11-2 and TRBJ2-5; D is unresolved. This CDR3 contains 11 residues. V was cut by 5 bases and J by 7 bases, with 8 bases left in between. Germline V gene sequence: CDR1 SGHAT, CDR2 FQNNGV. This chain's CDR3 is CASSPRGTQYF. DNA of the CDR3: TGTGCCAGCAGCCCTCGCGGGACCCAGTACTTC.

This chain connects TRBV7-9 to TRBJ2-3; 9 bases fit TRBD2. V gave up 3 bases and J gave up 0 bases; unmatched junction bases: 1. CDR1 is SEHNR and CDR2 is FQNEAQ in the germline V gene (reference sequence). CDR3 size: 15 residues. CDR3: CASSLLAGSTDTQYF. For the CDR3, the DNA is TGTGCCAGCAGCTTGCTAGCGGGGAGCACAGATACGCAGTATTTT.

The gene calls are TRBV28 and TRBJ1-2; no definite D call. In germline, CDR1 is MDHEN, CDR2 SYDVKM. V lost 2 bases to trimming and J lost 4 bases, with 11 bases between them. This CDR3 is 14 amino acids long. This CDR3 reads CASSLSPGIYGYTF. The CDR3 DNA is TGTGCCAGCAGTTTAAGTCCAGGCATCTATGGCTACACCTTC.

The chain has TRBV7-9 and TRBJ1-2; 10 nucleotides match TRBD1. With 5 bases clipped from V and 4 bases from J, the junction kept 10 bases outside the gene matches. This CDR3 is built from 16 residues. Germline V lookup: CDR1 SEHNR, CDR2 FQNEAQ (reference sequence). CDR3 region: CASSPWGTGAFYGYTF. Written as DNA, the CDR3 is TGTGCCAGCAGCCCTTGGGGGACAGGGGCGTTCTATGGCTACACCTTC.

V usage is TRBV5-1 and J usage is TRBJ1-1; TRBD1 aligns across 7 bases. This CDR3 is built from 15 residues. The V gene end was trimmed by 4 bases and the J gene end by 4 bases; junction bases not matched to a gene: 10. Germline V gene sequence: CDR1 SGHRS, CDR2 YFSETQ. The CDR3 here is CASSLSTGYGTEAFF. DNA for the CDR3: TGCGCCAGCAGCCTCTCGACAGGGTACGGCACTGAAGCTTTCTTT.

The chain recombines TRBV19 with TRBJ1-2, with TRBD1 matching 11 bases. With V trimmed by 4 bases and J by 5 bases, 6 bases remained unmatched. CDR1 LNHDA and CDR2 SQIVND come from the germline V gene (reference sequence). The CDR3 consists of 15 residues. The CDR3 DNA sequence: TGTGCCAGTAGTACGTCCCGGGACAGGGGGTATGGCTACACCTTC. It is translated as CASSTSRDRGYGYTF.

This chain uses TRBV19 with TRBJ2-7; D may be TRBD1 (5 bases). The CDR3 is 15 residues long. Looked up from germline, CDR1 is LNHDA and CDR2 is SQIVND (reference sequence). Trimming removed 1 base at V and 2 bases at J, with 12 bases between. The CDR3 bases are TGTGCCAGTAGTATAGGGACAATAGGGCCCTACGAGCAGTACTTC. Its translation is CASSIGTIGPYEQYF.

The genes are TRBV9 and TRBJ1-4; 8 nucleotides agree with TRBD1. The trim removed 0 bases at V and 10 bases at J, leaving 5 bases unmatched. This CDR3 has 14 residues. Germline V CDR1 and CDR2: SGDLS, YYNGEE. CDR3 in amino acids: CASSVGQGSRKLFF. The CDR3 nucleotides are TGTGCCAGCAGCGTAGGACAGGGGAGTCGAAAACTGTTTTTT.

The rearrangement links TRBV5-5 to TRBJ1-1, with a tentative D call TRBD1 (6 bases). V lost 3 bases, J lost 1 base, and 13 bases lay in between. The CDR3 is 15 residues long. CDR1 SGHKS and CDR2 YYEKEE come from the germline V gene (reference sequence). CDR3 protein: CASSSTGTQNTEAFF. CDR3 DNA sequence: TGTGCCAGCAGCTCGACCGGGACACAGAACACTGAAGCTTTCTTT. The variable domain in full, completed from reference TRBV5-5 and TRBJ1-1, reads DAGVTQSPTHLIKTRGQQVTLRCSPISGHKSVSWYQQVLGQGPQFIFQYYEKEERGRGNFPDRFSARQFPNYSSELNVNALLLGDSALYLCASSSTGTQNTEAFFGQGTRLTVV.

This clone has a single count. The rearrangement links TRBV5-6 to TRBJ2-5; TRBD2 aligns across 8 bases. Germline V lookup: CDR1 SGHDT, CDR2 YYEEEE. The CDR3 sequence is 15 residues long. After removal of 3 bases from V and 3 bases from J, the junction contained 7 bases not matched to a gene. Here the CDR3 DNA reads TGTGCCAGCAGCTCGGGTTTTAGCGGGGAAGAGACCCAGTACTTC. Translating it yields CASSSGFSGEETQYF.

The chain carries TRBV5-5 and TRBJ1-1; maybe TRBD1 (5 bases). CDR3 size: 16 residues. Germline CDR1 is SGHKS and CDR2 is YYEKEE (reference sequence). The V end was cut by 0 bases, the J end by 0 bases, with 12 bases between. CDR3 sequence: CASSLDGGSLNTEAFF. The CDR3 DNA reads TGTGCCAGCAGCTTGGATGGGGGGTCCCTGAACACTGAAGCTTTCTTT.

The sample holds a few counts of this clone. CDR3 amino acids: CASSLDGQGAVRTF. In DNA, the CDR3 is TGTGCCAGCTCACTCGACGGACAGGGGGCGGTGAGGACCTTC. The J gene is TRBJ1-2, the V gene TRBV18; 11 nucleotides line up with TRBD1. The CDR3 spans 14 residues. V shed 4 bases, J shed 14 bases, and the junction held 12 bases outside the gene matches. CDR1 is KGHSH, CDR2 LQKENI, per germline.

CDR3 in DNA: TGTGCCAGCAGGCCCCCCGGCTACGAGCAGTACTTC. Encoded protein: CASRPPGYEQYF. This chain links TRBV6-4 with TRBJ2-7; no clear D. This CDR3 is 12 amino acids long. Germline V lookup: CDR1 MRHNA, CDR2 SNTAGT. Trimming took 6 bases from V and 3 from J, leaving 9 bases between them.

In its sample, this clone was seen once. The chain combines TRBV7-9 with TRBJ2-6, with 8 bases lining up with TRBD2. The length of the CDR3 is 18 residues. The V segment lost 8 bases and the J segment 4 bases; nucleotides outside the gene matches: 16. Germline V gene sequence: CDR1 SEHNR, CDR2 FQNEAQ (reference sequence). In nucleotides, the CDR3 is TGTGCCAGCTGGGCGGTAGCGGGACCCCCCCCAGGGGCCAACGTCCTGACTTTC. It translates to CASWAVAGPPPGANVLTF.

The chain combines TRBV30 with TRBJ1-5; D is possibly TRBD1 (6 bases). Germline lookup yields CDR1 GTSNPN and CDR2 SVGIG (reference sequence). Trimming took 1 base from V and 5 from J, leaving 12 bases between them. There are 14 residues in the CDR3. The CDR3 DNA is TGTGCCTGGAGTGACAGGGTGAGGTATCAGCCCCAGCATTTT. Amino acid sequence: CAWSDRVRYQPQHF.

This clone showed up just once. This rearrangement joins TRBV5-4 to TRBJ2-1; 8 bases are a match to TRBD2. This CDR3 contains 15 residues. The germline gives CDR1 SGHNT, CDR2 YYREEE (reference sequence). V shed 1 base, J shed 3 bases, and the junction held 3 bases outside the gene matches. The CDR3: CASSLTAGDYNEQFF. The CDR3 DNA follows: TGTGCCAGCAGCTTGACAGCGGGGGACTACAATGAGCAGTTCTTC.